The 13 T cell receptor beta chains below all came from one sample that was sequenced in a study of CD8 T cells in Susac syndrome. With random hexamers, reverse transcription was performed on about 0.5 to 1 ug of RNA. One entry per CDR3 protein, called by TCRdb with MiXCR from the immunoSEQ multiplex PCR reads. The data show roughly 150,000 distinct CDR3 sequences, with about 92% seen just once and around 0.087% held by the top ten. Sequencing was carried out using CD4+ T cells from PBMCs. These TCRs come from a human donor in good health.

The chain combines TRBV10-3 with TRBJ2-5; 8 nucleotides agree with TRBD2. Germline assignment: CDR1 ENHRY and CDR2 SYGVKD. With V trimmed by 8 bases and J by 5 bases, 7 bases remained unmatched. The CDR3 has 13 amino acids. DNA for the CDR3: TGTGCCATCGCCGGAACGGGGGGGGAGACCCAGTACTTC. This sequence encodes CAIAGTGGETQYF.

J is TRBJ1-2 and V is TRBV2, with 8 nucleotides matching TRBD1. Germline V gives CDR1 SNHLY, CDR2 FYNNEI. The CDR3 consists of 13 residues. The V gene end was trimmed by 6 bases and the J gene end by 4 bases; junction bases not matched to a gene: 4. CDR3 protein: CASSMGQAYGYTF. DNA of the CDR3: TGTGCCAGCAGCATGGGACAGGCCTATGGCTACACCTTC. Variable domain in full (rest from reference TRBV2 and TRBJ1-2): EPEVTQTPSHQVTQMGQEVILRCVPISNHLYFYWYRQILGQKVEFLVSFYNNEISEKSEIFDDQFSVERPDGSNFTLKIRSTKLEDSAMYFCASSMGQAYGYTFGSGTRLTVV.

This chain joins TRBV7-6 and TRBJ1-3, with 11 bases aligning to TRBD1. The germline CDR1 and CDR2 sequences are SGHVS and FNYEAQ. The CDR3 contains 17 residues. V dropped 4 bases and J dropped 0; count of bases not matched to a gene: 5. CDR3 amino acids: CASSSGQGVFSGNTIYF. CDR3 nucleotides: TGTGCCAGCAGCTCGGGACAGGGGGTTTTCTCTGGAAACACCATATATTTT.

The chain couples TRBV12-3 or TRBV12-4 to TRBJ1-2, with 11 bases matching TRBD1. V was pared by 6 bases and J by 3 bases, with 6 bases of the junction left unmatched. The CDR3 runs to 15 residues. The CDR3 nucleotides are TGTGCCAGCAGAAGGGACAGGGGGAAGGACTATGGCTACACCTTC. This translates into CASRRDRGKDYGYTF.

This clonotype was observed a single time. The genes are TRBV29-1 and TRBJ2-7; tentatively, D is TRBD1 (6 bases). V gave up 5 bases and J gave up 4 bases, with 15 bases separating them. This CDR3 spans 13 amino acids. Germline values: CDR1 SQVTM, CDR2 ANQGSEA. CDR3 coding DNA: TGCAGCGTTCGCCGGGACAATAGATACGAGCAGTACTTC. Amino acids: CSVRRDNRYEQYF.

This rearrangement joins TRBV5-1 to TRBJ2-3; 8 bases map to TRBD1. The trim removed 2 bases at V and 0 bases at J, leaving 11 bases unmatched. The CDR3 totals 18 residues. Germline values: CDR1 SGHRS, CDR2 YFSETQ. CDR3 sequence reads: CASSFRPGTGVSTDTQYF. The DNA for the CDR3 is TGCGCCAGCAGCTTTCGTCCCGGGACAGGAGTTAGCACAGATACGCAGTATTTT.

The chain joins TRBV5-1 to TRBJ2-7, with TRBD1 matching 9 bases. Per the germline V gene, CDR1 is SGHRS and CDR2 is YFSETQ. Trimming cost V 0 bases and J 5 bases; bases outside gene matches: 3. This CDR3 contains 14 residues. The CDR3 region has the DNA TGCGCCAGCAGCTTGGGGGGACAGGGTAACGAGCAGTACTTC. Translated, it gives CASSLGGQGNEQYF. The full variable domain, in which reference TRBV5-1 and TRBJ2-7 provide the parts outside the CDR3, is KAGVTQTPRYLIKTRGQQVTLSCSPISGHRSVSWYQQTPGQGLQFLFEYFSETQRNKGNFPGRFSGRQFSNSRSEMNVSTLELGDSALYLCASSLGGQGNEQYFGPGTRLTVT.

The V gene is TRBV10-3, the J gene TRBJ1-2; the match to TRBD1 covers 8 bases. Germline V gene sequence: CDR1 ENHRY, CDR2 SYGVKD. Trimming cost V 2 bases and J 7 bases; bases outside gene matches: 6. The CDR3 has 14 amino acids. The chain's CDR3 is CAISEPGQVVGYTF. CDR3 DNA: TGTGCCATCAGTGAGCCGGGACAGGTTGTTGGCTACACCTTC.

This chain joins TRBV4-3 and TRBJ1-2, with D maybe TRBD1 (5 bases). V was cut by 4 bases and J by 9 bases, with 18 bases left in between. CDR3 length: 14 amino acids. Germline V gene lookup returns CDR1 LGHNA and CDR2 YSLEER. The CDR3 bases are TGCGCCAGCAGCCGGGGGAGGGACGGGCTACGCTACACCTTC. This codes for CASSRGRDGLRYTF.

The chain joins TRBV2 to TRBJ2-3; possible D gene TRBD2, 7 bases. The CDR3 sequence is 16 residues long. Germline V gene sequence: CDR1 SNHLY, CDR2 FYNNEI. With 5 bases removed from V and 0 bases from J, the gap between germline ends came to 15 bases. The CDR3 region is CASSYLGGHSTDTQYF. The CDR3 DNA reads as TGTGCCAGCAGTTACCTCGGGGGGCATAGCACAGATACGCAGTATTTT.

The chain has TRBV29-1 and TRBJ2-7, with a possible D match to TRBD2 (5 bases). CDR3 length: 16 amino acids. Trimming took off 4 bases at V and 0 bases at J, with 19 bases between the two ends. Germline V lookup: CDR1 SQVTM, CDR2 ANQGSEA. CDR3 in DNA: TGCAGCGTTGCCAAGTTATCACCGGGAACCTCCTACGAGCAGTACTTC. Translated: CSVAKLSPGTSYEQYF.

This rearrangement joins TRBV30 to TRBJ1-5; maybe TRBD1 (6 bases). V shed 1 base and J shed 7 bases, with 17 bases lying between them. This CDR3 is built from 15 residues. Germline assignment: CDR1 GTSNPN and CDR2 SVGIG (reference sequence). The CDR3 DNA reads as TGTGCCTGGAGTGCTCCGGGGGCAGGGTACCAGCCCCAGCATTTT. As protein: CAWSAPGAGYQPQHF.

In nucleotides, the CDR3 is TGTGCCAGCAGCCAAAACAGGGCCGAGCAGTACTTC. It encodes CASSQNRAEQYF. This chain links TRBV14 with TRBJ2-7; possible D gene TRBD1, 6 bases. Germline lookup yields CDR1 SGHDN and CDR2 FVKESK. The CDR3 runs to 12 residues. The V and J ends lost 2 bases and 6 bases respectively, with 8 bases between them.